This TCR beta chain was documented in a study of immune evolution from preneoplasia to lung adenocarcinoma. The V gene's germline CDR1 is SNHLY and CDR2 FYNNEI. With 6 bases clipped from V and 1 base from J, the junction kept 5 bases outside the gene matches. This CDR3 has 15 amino acids. Patient tissue came from resections in Japan or China, 2014–2017. TCRdb's table, derived via immunoSEQ multiplex PCR, lists solely in-frame clones and lacks some. The table has around 10,000 clones, 78% seen once. This clone was observed a few times. The V gene is TRBV2, the J gene TRBJ2-5, with 10 positions matching TRBD1. The sequenced sample consisted of FFPE minimally invasive lung adenocarcinoma tissue. The sequence was collected from a person aged 55-80 years with lung adenocarcinoma. CDR3 coding DNA: TGTGCCAGCAGCCGGGACAGGGGTCGCCAAGAGACCCAGTACTTC. Encoded protein: CASSRDRGRQETQYF. Together with reference TRBV2 and TRBJ2-5, the CDR3 gives the full variable domain: EPEVTQTPSHQVTQMGQEVILRCVPISNHLYFYWYRQILGQKVEFLVSFYNNEISEKSEIFDDQFSVERPDGSNFTLKIRSTKLEDSAMYFCASSRDRGRQETQYFGPGTRLLVL.